Presented here are 26 T cell receptor beta chains from one specimen sequenced in a study of human T cells and chemical hapten exposure. TCRdb redid the calling of the 5' RACE reads with MiXCR, one entry per CDR3 protein. The data hold 110,000 or so distinct CDR3 sequences, with approximately 20% observed a single time. Blood, whole and unfractionated, served as the source for total RNA extraction. The receptors shown here come from a human donor in good health.

This clonotype was observed a few times. This chain uses TRBV29-1 with TRBJ2-5; 8 bases are a match to TRBD1. Germline V gene data show CDR1 as SQVTM and CDR2 as ANQGSEA. The CDR3 consists of 13 residues. Unmatched junction bases numbered 1, after V lost 4 bases and J lost 0 bases. CDR3 sequence: CSVGDRYQETQYF. The CDR3 region has the DNA TGCAGCGTTGGGGACAGGTACCAAGAGACCCAGTACTTC.

This chain links TRBV6-5 with TRBJ1-3; D is unresolved. Between the trimmed V and J ends, which lost 4 bases and 0 bases, there was a span of 7 bases. CDR3 length: 14 residues. CDR1 and CDR2 (germline): MNHEY, SVGAGI. This chain's CDR3 is CASSSLLSGNTIYF. In DNA, the CDR3 is TGTGCCAGCAGTTCTCTCCTCTCTGGAAACACCATATATTTT.

V is TRBV19 and J is TRBJ2-5, with D perhaps TRBD1 or TRBD2 (5 bases each). The CDR3 consists of 15 residues. Germline CDR1 is LNHDA and CDR2 is SQIVND (reference sequence). Trimming stripped 3 bases from V and 6 bases from J, with 17 bases between. In DNA, the CDR3 is TGTGCCAGTAGTATCCCGGGCCCCGGGACGAAGACCCAGTACTTC. The encoded protein is CASSIPGPGTKTQYF.

CDR3 sequence: CASSLSPGFVEEQYF. CDR3 DNA: TGTGCCAGCAGTTTATCGCCAGGCTTTGTAGAAGAGCAGTACTTC. The rearrangement uses TRBV12-3 or TRBV12-4 and TRBJ2-7; unclear D gene. Trimming removed 2 bases from V and 7 bases from J, with 18 bases in between. The CDR3 is 15 residues long.

In DNA, the CDR3 is TGTGCCAGCAGTGTCACGGGGAGCACAGATACGCAGTATTTT. Protein product: CASSVTGSTDTQYF. The chain couples TRBV6-4 to TRBJ2-3; D perhaps matches TRBD2 (5 bases). Germline-derived CDR1 and CDR2 are MRHNA and SNTAGT. This CDR3 spans 14 amino acids. Trimming removed 4 bases from V and 0 bases from J, with 8 bases in between.

The sample holds a few counts of this clonotype. The chain uses TRBV5-4 and TRBJ1-4; D ambiguous. The CDR3 loop spans 15 amino acids. V was shortened by 2 bases and J by 5 bases, with 13 bases between the two germline ends. Germline CDR1 and CDR2: SGHNT and YYREEE (reference sequence). The CDR3 is CASSFGPTFNEKLFF. CDR3 in DNA: TGTGCCAGCAGCTTTGGACCAACGTTCAATGAAAAACTGTTTTTT.

In its sample, this clonotype was seen a few times. This rearrangement joins TRBV7-9 to TRBJ2-2, with TRBD2 matching 7 bases. V shed 3 bases, J shed 0 bases, and the junction held 10 bases outside the gene matches. CDR3 length: 18 residues. Germline values: CDR1 SEHNR, CDR2 FQNEAQ (reference sequence). CDR3 residues: CASSLSLRERSNTGELFF. The CDR3 region has the DNA TGTGCCAGCAGCTTGTCGCTGCGGGAGAGATCGAACACCGGGGAGCTGTTTTTT.

CDR3 in amino acids: CSVEGTVESPGNYGYTF. The DNA of the CDR3 is TGCAGCGTTGAAGGGACGGTGGAGAGCCCGGGGAACTATGGCTACACCTTC. The chain employs TRBV29-1 and TRBJ1-2; no firm D call. Germline V gene data show CDR1 as SQVTM and CDR2 as ANQGSEA. This CDR3 contains 17 residues. V gave up 1 base and J gave up 2 bases, with 20 bases separating them.

This clonotype was counted only a few times. CDR3 amino acids: CASSANHGTKSWQPQHF. The CDR3 DNA is TGTGCCAGTAGTGCGAATCACGGGACAAAATCTTGGCAGCCCCAGCATTTT. The rearrangement links TRBV19 to TRBJ1-5; possibly TRBD1 for D (6 bases). CDR1 is LNHDA and CDR2 is SQIVND in the germline V gene (reference sequence). The CDR3 covers 17 residues. The V gene lost 5 bases and the J gene lost 7 bases, with 24 bases spanning the gap.

As concerns this clonotype: At one end the junction does not follow the germline gene, possibly because of a read error. This rearrangement joins TRBV2 to TRBJ2-1; the match to TRBD2 covers 11 bases. This CDR3 contains 12 residues. Germline CDR1 and CDR2: SNHLY and FYNNEI. CDR3 region: CASSILTSGKIF. As DNA, the CDR3 is TGTGCCAGCAGTATTCTGACTAGCGGGAAGATCTTC.

This chain uses TRBV25-1 with TRBJ2-7; 9 nucleotides agree with TRBD1. Germline CDR1 is MGHDK and CDR2 is SYGVNS. The CDR3 spans 14 residues. V shed 4 bases and J 5 bases; nucleotides not matched to a gene: 6. The CDR3 spells CASSGWTGENEQYF. CDR3 nucleotides: TGTGCCAGCAGTGGTTGGACAGGGGAAAACGAGCAGTACTTC.

On this clonotype: An end of the junction differs from the germline gene, which may be a read error. The chain links TRBV5-1 to TRBJ2-7; a weak D match, TRBD2 (6 bases). This CDR3 has 13 amino acids. Germline values: CDR1 SGHRS, CDR2 YFSETQ. CDR3 in amino acids: CASSPPGRGSPHF. CDR3 DNA: TGCGCCAGCAGCCCCCCTGGACGGGGGAGCCCCCACTTC.

In its sample, this clonotype was seen a few times. V and J are TRBV7-9 and TRBJ2-1, with TRBD1 as a possible D gene (5 bases). The V end lost 6 bases, the J end lost 5 bases, and 17 bases lay between the germline ends. This CDR3 comprises 15 residues. Germline V gene lookup returns CDR1 SEHNR and CDR2 FQNEAQ (reference sequence). In DNA form, the CDR3 reads TGTGCCAGCAGATTTAGGATTGGGGCCCACAATGAGCAGTTCTTC. It yields the protein CASRFRIGAHNEQFF. Drawing the rest from reference TRBV7-9 and TRBJ2-1, the complete variable domain is DTGVSQNPRHKITKRGQNVTFRCDPISEHNRLYWYRQTLGQGPEFLTYFQNEAQLEKSRLLSDRFSAERPKGSFSTLEIQRTEQGDSAMYLCASRFRIGAHNEQFFGPGTRLTVL.

The genes are TRBV2 and TRBJ1-2; D is ambiguous. V gave up 2 bases and J gave up 3 bases, with 7 bases separating them. Germline V gene sequence: CDR1 SNHLY, CDR2 FYNNEI. This CDR3 has 13 residues. CDR3 coding DNA: TGTGCCAGCAGTGAAAACAGTTACTATGGCTACACCTTC. Translating gives CASSENSYYGYTF.

The gene calls are TRBV11-2 and TRBJ2-3; TRBD2 matches 8 bases. The junction had 11 bases not matched to a gene; V was cut back by 2 bases and J by 4 bases. Germline loops: CDR1 SGHAT, CDR2 FQNNGV. The CDR3 totals 17 residues. The CDR3 nucleotides read TGTGCCAGCAGCTTACTAGAGCGGGAGTGGAAGGCAGATACGCAGTATTTT. Its translation is CASSLLEREWKADTQYF.

V is TRBV7-9 and J is TRBJ2-1, with D perhaps TRBD1 (7 bases). Trimming shortened V by 7 bases and J by 8 bases, and 18 bases separated the two germline ends. The CDR3 runs to 14 residues. Germline V lookup: CDR1 SEHNR, CDR2 FQNEAQ (reference sequence). This CDR3 is CASTQGGRGYEQFF. CDR3 bases: TGTGCCAGCACCCAGGGGGGACGGGGATATGAGCAGTTCTTC. Full variable domain (remainder filled in from reference TRBV7-9 and TRBJ2-1): DTGVSQNPRHKITKRGQNVTFRCDPISEHNRLYWYRQTLGQGPEFLTYFQNEAQLEKSRLLSDRFSAERPKGSFSTLEIQRTEQGDSAMYLCASTQGGRGYEQFFGPGTRLTVL.

The chain links TRBV20-1 to TRBJ1-6; 10 bases agree with TRBD1. The CDR3 is 14 amino acids. The germline V gene encodes CDR1 DFQATT and CDR2 SNEGSKA (reference sequence). After removal of 8 bases from V and 6 bases from J, the junction contained 7 bases not matched to a gene. The CDR3 bases are TGCAGTTCCGTGGACAGGGGGTCTAATTCACCCCTCCACTTT. Translated: CSSVDRGSNSPLHF.

The CDR3 region is CATSPAGAGYNEQFF. CDR3 DNA: TGTGCCACCAGTCCAGCGGGAGCGGGATACAATGAGCAGTTCTTC. The V gene is TRBV24-1, the J gene TRBJ2-1, with 8 bases aligning to TRBD2. The V segment lost 6 bases and the J segment 4 bases; nucleotides outside the gene matches: 7. CDR1 KGHDR and CDR2 SFDVKD come from the germline V gene. This CDR3 has 15 amino acids.

This clonotype has more than one count but fewer than ten. The chain joins TRBV19 to TRBJ2-6, with TRBD2 as a possible D gene (6 bases). The CDR3 spans 14 residues. V was clipped by 6 bases and J by 9 bases, with 15 bases between them. Germline V CDR1 and CDR2: LNHDA, SQIVND (reference sequence). The DNA of the CDR3 is TGTGCCAGTAGCGACATACTGCGGGGCAACGTCCTGACTTTC. Its translation is CASSDILRGNVLTF.

This clonotype turned up a few times. The J gene is TRBJ2-3, the V gene TRBV13, with unresolved D. This CDR3 has 13 residues. From germline, CDR1 is PRHDT and CDR2 FYEKMQ (reference sequence). V lost 5 bases and J 2 bases, leaving 8 bases between the germline ends. The chain's CDR3 is CASSPQATDTQYF. The CDR3 nucleotides read TGTGCCAGCAGCCCCCAAGCCACAGATACGCAGTATTTT.

V gene TRBV30 combines with J gene TRBJ2-7; D unresolved. Trimming cost V 3 bases and J 4 bases, with 13 bases left between them. Germline V gives CDR1 GTSNPN, CDR2 SVGIG (reference sequence). CDR3 length: 13 residues. CDR3 loop: CAWRPASSYEQYF. CDR3 bases: TGTGCCTGGAGGCCTGCTTCCTCTTACGAGCAGTACTTC.

Only a few counts were recorded for this clonotype. The CDR3 DNA reads TGTGCCAGCAGCCAAGTGTACGGGAGAGACCCCACAGATACGCAGTATTTT. Its translation is CASSQVYGRDPTDTQYF. This sequence joins TRBV3-1 and TRBJ2-3, with D perhaps matching TRBD2 (6 bases). The CDR3 has 17 residues. Germline loops: CDR1 LGHDT, CDR2 YNNKEL (reference sequence). V lost 1 base and J lost 2, with 16 bases in between.

The chain combines TRBV12-3 or TRBV12-4 with TRBJ2-3; the D gene could be TRBD1 or TRBD2 (6 bases each). Trimming stripped 6 bases from V and 5 bases from J, with 9 bases between. The length of the CDR3 is 12 residues. The CDR3 sequence: CASRGGLDTQYF. The DNA for the CDR3 is TGTGCCAGCAGGGGGGGCTTAGATACGCAGTATTTT.

This sequence joins TRBV25-1 and TRBJ2-3, with D perhaps matching TRBD1 (6 bases). From germline, CDR1 is MGHDK and CDR2 SYGVNS. CDR3 length equals 16 residues. Trimming shortened V by 1 base and J by 4 bases, and 15 bases separated the two germline ends. CDR3 protein: CASSEFGGAAADTQYF. CDR3 bases: TGTGCCAGCAGTGAATTTGGGGGCGCGGCGGCAGATACGCAGTATTTT.

V is TRBV7-3 and J is TRBJ1-1; D ambiguous. Germline V gene lookup returns CDR1 SGHTA and CDR2 FQGTGA. Trimming shortened V by 0 bases and J by 2 bases, and 4 bases separated the two germline ends. The CDR3 sequence is 13 residues long. CDR3 nucleotides: TGTGCCAGCAGCTTAACGCCTAACACTGAAGCTTTCTTT. Amino acids: CASSLTPNTEAFF.

This clonotype was seen a handful of times. J is TRBJ2-1 and V is TRBV28, with a weak D call TRBD2 (7 bases). The CDR3 runs 15 residues. The germline V gene has CDR1 MDHEN and CDR2 SYDVKM. V was trimmed by 6 bases and J by 7 bases, leaving 19 bases between them. The CDR3 loop is CASRLGGGRRNEQFF. The CDR3 DNA reads TGTGCCAGCAGGTTAGGGGGAGGGCGACGAAATGAGCAGTTCTTC.